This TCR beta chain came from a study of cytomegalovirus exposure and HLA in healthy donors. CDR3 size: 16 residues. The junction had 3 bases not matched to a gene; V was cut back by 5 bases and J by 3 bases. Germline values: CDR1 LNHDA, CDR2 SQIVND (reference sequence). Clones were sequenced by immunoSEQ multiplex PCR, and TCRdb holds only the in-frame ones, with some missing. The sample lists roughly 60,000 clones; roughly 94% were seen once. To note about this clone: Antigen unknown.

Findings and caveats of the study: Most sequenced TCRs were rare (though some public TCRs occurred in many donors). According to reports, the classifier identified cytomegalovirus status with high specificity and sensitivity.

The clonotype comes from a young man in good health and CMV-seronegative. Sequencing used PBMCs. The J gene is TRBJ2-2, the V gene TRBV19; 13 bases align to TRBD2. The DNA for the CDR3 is TGTGCCAGTAGTCTGGGACTAGCGGGATACACCGGGGAGCTGTTTTTT. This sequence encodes CASSLGLAGYTGELFF.